This entry lists 4 T cell receptor beta chains sequenced from one sample in a study of T cell responses to AZD1222 COVID-19 vaccine. The protocol was immunoSEQ multiplex PCR, while the TCRdb copy is restricted to in-frame clones and leaves out a portion. The sample lists some 80,000 clones; 90% were seen once. The specimen comprised peripheral blood, sampled on day 0 of AZD1222 vaccination. All receptors derive from an adult in good health.

V is TRBV5-6 and J is TRBJ2-7, with TRBD1 matching 10 bases. The J segment lost 2 bases and the V segment lost 0 bases, leaving 2 bases of the junction unmatched. The V gene's germline CDR1 is SGHDT and CDR2 YYEEEE. The length of the CDR3 is 15 residues. CDR3: CASSLGTGGAYEQYF. CDR3 DNA: TGTGCCAGCAGCTTGGGGACAGGGGGGGCCTACGAGCAGTACTTC.

This clone was recorded only once. This chain joins TRBV5-1 and TRBJ2-2; D tentatively reads TRBD1 or TRBD2 (7 bases each). In germline, CDR1 is SGHRS, CDR2 YFSETQ. The CDR3 is made up of 16 amino acids. V was pared by 5 bases and J by 4 bases, with 18 bases between. In DNA, the CDR3 is TGCGCCAGCAGTTTTGGAGACAGGGAGGGCACCGGGGAGCTGTTTTTT. Translation: CASSFGDREGTGELFF.

This clone was found once. This chain connects TRBV5-1 to TRBJ2-3; no definite D call. CDR1 and CDR2 from the germline V gene are SGHRS and YFSETQ. Trimming stripped 2 bases from V and 3 bases from J, with 4 bases between. This CDR3 contains 12 residues. CDR3 residues: CASSFGTDTQYF. CDR3 nucleotides: TGCGCCAGCAGCTTTGGGACAGATACGCAGTATTTT.

The V gene is TRBV3-1 (or the pseudogene TRBV3-2), the J gene TRBJ2-5; D is possibly TRBD2 (5 bases). Germline CDR1 LGHDT, CDR2 YNNKEL (reference sequence). The CDR3 is 13 residues long. The V and J ends lost 7 bases and 5 bases respectively, with 14 bases between them. The CDR3 protein is CASNMAGIETQYF. Written as DNA, the CDR3 is TGTGCCAGCAATATGGCCGGGATTGAGACCCAGTACTTC.